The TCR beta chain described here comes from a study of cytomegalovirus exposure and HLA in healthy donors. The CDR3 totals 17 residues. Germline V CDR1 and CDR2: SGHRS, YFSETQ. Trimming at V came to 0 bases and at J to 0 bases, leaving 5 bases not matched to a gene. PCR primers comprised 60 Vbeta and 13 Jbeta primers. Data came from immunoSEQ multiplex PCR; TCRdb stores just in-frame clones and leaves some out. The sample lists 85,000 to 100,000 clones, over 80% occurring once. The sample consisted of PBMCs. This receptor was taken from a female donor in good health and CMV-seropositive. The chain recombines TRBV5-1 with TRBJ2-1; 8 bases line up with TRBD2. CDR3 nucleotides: TGCGCCAGCAGCTTGGGACTAGCGTGGAGCTCCTACAATGAGCAGTTCTTC. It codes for CASSLGLAWSSYNEQFF.